The rows below give T cell receptor beta chains drawn from one sample of a study of T cell responses to AZD1222 COVID-19 vaccine. TCRdb's table, derived via immunoSEQ multiplex PCR, lists solely in-frame clones and lacks some. This repertoire shows about 100,000 clones, roughly 89% found once; its top ten account for less than 3.5%. The sequences come from peripheral blood, collected on day 0 of AZD1222 vaccination. The receptor source for this set is an adult in good health. CDR3s include the opening cysteine and the closing phenylalanine or tryptophan. Size values are once, few and many counts, or a class for expanded clones, and some rows have none.

j_call v_call clone_size cdr3_aa
TRBJ1-3 TRBV6-5 NA CASSPQGKGNTIYF
TRBJ1-1 TRBV28 medium-sized CASSLAGTGWGVSTEAFF
TRBJ1-2 TRBV19 NA CASSTQRPPYGYTF
TRBJ1-6 TRBV5-1 NA CASSLSSSYNSPLHF
TRBJ1-6 TRBV5-1 NA CASSPAHGTVGSPLHF
TRBJ1-6 TRBV7-9 NA CASSFLRTGEPLHF
TRBJ1-1 TRBV18 NA CASSRDRSEAFF
TRBJ1-6 TRBV3-1/TRBV3-2 NA CASSRTGTSISPLHF
TRBJ2-5 TRBV11-2 NA CASSLGGSTVQETQYF
TRBJ1-1 TRBV5-1 NA CASAGGNTGTEAFF
TRBJ2-7 TRBV7-2 NA CASSLLAQGLEQYF
TRBJ2-2 TRBV18 NA CASSQALTGNANTGELFF
TRBJ1-4 TRBV4-3 NA CASSQAWTGEEGKLFF
TRBJ2-1 TRBV19 NA CASSIEREQFF
TRBJ1-4 TRBV5-1 once CASSPGGGNEKLFF
TRBJ2-3 TRBV5-1 NA CASSLGGYTDTQYF
TRBJ1-1 TRBV6-6 once CASNEWGRTEAFF
TRBJ2-7 TRBV11-3 NA CASSLDQAGDHLSYEQYF
TRBJ1-5 TRBV6-6 NA CASSRFRPRGDFSNQPQHF
TRBJ2-5 TRBV6-5 NA CASSPRQERGETQYF
TRBJ1-1 TRBV6-5 NA CASSYDRQANTEAFF
TRBJ2-7 TRBV3-1/TRBV3-2 NA CASSRRLAGGYEQYF
TRBJ1-5 TRBV6-5 few CASTYTDAAAQHF
TRBJ1-2 TRBV19 NA CASSIRLAPGGPINYGYTF
TRBJ2-7 TRBV5-1 NA CASSPGGGDRAKAYEQYF
TRBJ2-5 TRBV9 once CASSVGATSGGQETQYF
TRBJ2-3 TRBV4-3 once CASSQSSAGDTDTQYF
TRBJ2-2 TRBV5-6 NA CASSPGQGYTGELFF
TRBJ1-4 TRBV5-4 NA CASSLEPVGEKLFF
TRBJ2-3 TRBV14 NA CASRLRRGSDTQYF
TRBJ1-2 TRBV28 NA CASTDLDGYTF
TRBJ1-2 TRBV5-5 NA CASSLGTGESYGYTF
TRBJ1-2 TRBV7-2 NA CASSWGGYGYTF
TRBJ1-5 TRBV7-2 NA CASSLALGGQPQHF
TRBJ2-1 TRBV7-2 NA CASSAPPYNEQFF
TRBJ1-5 TRBV7-6 few CASSPGTGGAYQPQHF
TRBJ2-7 TRBV5-6 NA CASSGGPTGEQYF
TRBJ1-5 TRBV7-8 NA CASSRDSNQPQHF
TRBJ1-2 TRBV19 NA CASSIVVADRGDGYTF
TRBJ1-3 TRBV20-1 NA CSASLYSGNTIYF
TRBJ2-2 TRBV7-2 NA CASTASEGRTGELFF
TRBJ2-2 TRBV27 NA CAIRTGPTGELFF
TRBJ2-1 TRBV24-1 NA CATSDAGTFFNEQFF
TRBJ2-5 TRBV9 NA CASSPRAIQETQYF
TRBJ1-5 TRBV4-2 NA CASSQVISGGQPQHF
TRBJ2-2 TRBV19 NA CATYLGSGGELFF
TRBJ2-1 TRBV24-1 NA CATSAPAEGYNEQFF
TRBJ1-2 TRBV5-6 NA CASSSGPPNYGYTF
TRBJ1-2 TRBV6-5 NA CASGLMGLRYGYTF
TRBJ1-2 TRBV6-2/TRBV6-3 NA CASSYGTGSQVYGYTF
TRBJ2-6 TRBV5-5 NA CASSLGHGANVLTF
TRBJ2-7 TRBV28 few CASSLSGDSTYEQYF